This TCR beta chain was identified in a study of low-dose radiotherapy and immunotherapy resistance in tumors. Study-level information: Cohort 1 was treated with 0.5 Gy per fraction at 2-week intervals, amounting to 6.5 Gy overall. Intravenous administration to patients comprised nivolumab at 240 mg every two weeks and ipilimumab at 1 mg/kg every six weeks. Cohort 2's total reached 13 Gy over 26 weeks, at 1 Gy per fraction every two weeks.

This clonotype was seen repeatedly, ten times or more. Priming of first-strand cDNA relied on TRAV- and TRBV-specific primers (covering alpha and beta chains). A constant-region primer paired with the V-primer adapter amplified TCRs over 20 PCR cycles. In TCRdb, the reads were re-called with MiXCR into one record per CDR3 protein. Altogether tens of thousands of distinct CDR3 sequences are present, about 20% being singletons, with the ten largest covering around 13%. Germline assignment: CDR1 SQVTM and CDR2 ANQGSEA. V was shortened by 3 bases and J by 6 bases, with 6 bases between the two germline ends. This CDR3 spans 11 amino acids. Time point meaning: after trial treatment. Treatment of the sample: LDRT plus nivolumab, ipilimumab, low-dose cyclophosphamide and aspirin (RACIN trial). Nivolumab, ipilimumab, aspirin, low-dose cyclophosphamide and low-dose radiotherapy were given to donors.

The chain carries TRBV29-1 and TRBJ2-1; D may be TRBD1 (5 bases). The TCR comes from a female donor with ovarian cancer. The source was PBMCs, collected after low-dose radiotherapy plus immunotherapy. CDR3 in DNA: TGCAGCGTTGACAGGGCCAATGAGCAGTTCTTC. As protein: CSVDRANEQFF.